A single sample gave rise to the 14 T cell receptor beta chains below, sequenced in a study of a mutant IDH1 vaccine in newly diagnosed glioma. Some clones are missing from TCRdb's copy, which holds only in-frame ones; the method was immunoSEQ multiplex PCR. This table has approximately 60,000 clones, 85% to 90% appearing once. Time point indicated: week 35, safety follow-up. Doses comprised 300 ug of mutant IDH1 20-mer peptide each, plus topical imiquimod. The antigens for these receptors are not known. Sample: PBMCs, taken from a glioma patient whose treatment included an IDH1 peptide vaccine. Source of these receptors: a man in his forties with glioma.

This chain uses TRBV12-5 with TRBJ1-1; TRBD1 might be the D (5 bases). Trimming shortened V by 3 bases and J by 3 bases, and 17 bases separated the two germline ends. Germline CDR1 is LGHNT and CDR2 is FRNRAP. CDR3 length equals 16 residues. CDR3 coding DNA: TGTGCTAGTGGTTTCGGGACGCCGGGACGCTACACTGAAGCTTTCTTT. This translates into CASGFGTPGRYTEAFF.

The gene calls are TRBV5-1 and TRBJ2-7, with 16 nucleotides matching TRBD2. The ends lost 4 bases at V and 2 bases at J; junction bases unmatched: 6. This CDR3 is built from 17 residues. Germline CDR1 SGHRS, CDR2 YFSETQ. CDR3 in DNA: TGCGCCAGCAGCCCGGGACTAGCGGGAGGGCCGGCCTACGAGCAGTACTTC. It is translated as CASSPGLAGGPAYEQYF.

The chain joins TRBV27 to TRBJ1-5; the D is unclear. The CDR3 is 14 residues long. V was shortened by 4 bases and J by 2 bases, with 9 bases between the two germline ends. In germline, CDR1 is MNHEY, CDR2 SMNVEV (reference sequence). The CDR3 sequence: CASSSMDGNQPQHF. DNA of the CDR3: TGTGCCAGCAGTTCAATGGATGGCAATCAGCCCCAGCATTTT.

The genes are TRBV5-4 and TRBJ2-7; 8 bases line up with TRBD2. The J segment lost 3 bases and the V segment lost 4 bases, leaving 9 bases of the junction unmatched. Germline CDR1 and CDR2: SGHNT and YYREEE (reference sequence). The CDR3 is 15 amino acids. CDR3 DNA sequence: TGTGCCAGCAGCCCGGCGGGGGGAAGGGTCTACGAGCAGTACTTC. Its protein is CASSPAGGRVYEQYF.

The rearrangement uses TRBV7-2 and TRBJ2-7; the D is unclear. V lost 5 bases to trimming and J lost 5 bases, with 10 bases between them. CDR1 and CDR2 (germline): SGHTA, FQGNSA. The CDR3 contains 12 residues. The CDR3 sequence is CASSTSRHEQYF. The CDR3 nucleotides read TGTGCCAGCAGCACTTCTCGACACGAGCAGTACTTC.

V and J are TRBV5-1 and TRBJ1-4; no reliable D call. The CDR3 has 14 residues. V was pared by 4 bases and J by 2 bases, with 9 bases between. Germline CDR1 is SGHRS and CDR2 is YFSETQ. The CDR3 nucleotides read TGCGCCAGCAGCCTTGACATGACTAATGAAAAACTGTTTTTT. Translating it yields CASSLDMTNEKLFF.

CDR3 sequence (DNA): TGTGCCAGCAGTGTACAGGCACCCTACGAGCAGTACTTC. It yields the protein CASSVQAPYEQYF. V gene TRBV6-1 combines with J gene TRBJ2-7; possible D gene TRBD1, 5 bases. Germline V gene data show CDR1 as MNHNS and CDR2 as SASEGT. V shed 4 bases and J shed 2 bases, with 9 bases lying between them. There are 13 residues in the CDR3.

The CDR3 coding sequence is TGTGCCAGCAGCTTGGACCTAGCGACTTCGGGTGAGCAGTTCTTC. Its protein is CASSLDLATSGEQFF. The chain has TRBV5-6 and TRBJ2-1, with TRBD2 as a possible D gene (6 bases). CDR1 is SGHDT, CDR2 YYEEEE, per germline. The CDR3 totals 15 residues. V lost 0 bases to trimming and J lost 9 bases, with 16 bases between them.

The rearrangement joins TRBV5-4 to TRBJ2-7; no firm D call. Per germline, CDR1 SGHNT and CDR2 YYREEE (reference sequence). V lost 1 base, J lost 3 bases, and 2 bases lay in between. The CDR3 extends over 11 amino acids. CDR3 bases: TGTGCCAGCAGCTTGTACTACGAGCAGTACTTC. Protein: CASSLYYEQYF.

DNA for the CDR3: TGTGCCAGCAGAGGGCCGGGACAGGGGCCAGTCGGGGAGCTGTTTTTT. It encodes CASRGPGQGPVGELFF. The V and J genes are TRBV11-2 and TRBJ2-2; 10 bases agree with TRBD1. CDR1 and CDR2 (germline): SGHAT, FQNNGV. Losses at the gene ends were 6 bases for V and 7 bases for J; bases not matched to a gene: 11. CDR3 length: 16 residues.

This clone has more than one count but fewer than ten. Here the CDR3 reads CAISRDRGNYNQPQHF. The CDR3, as DNA: TGTGCCATCAGTAGGGACAGGGGGAATTACAATCAGCCCCAGCATTTT. The J gene is TRBJ1-5, the V gene TRBV10-3; 11 bases are shared with TRBD1. Germline V gene lookup returns CDR1 ENHRY and CDR2 SYGVKD. The CDR3 contains 16 residues. The J segment lost 3 bases and the V segment lost 5 bases, leaving 6 bases of the junction unmatched.

The gene calls are TRBV13 and TRBJ2-7; 14 bases map to TRBD2. Looked up from germline, CDR1 is PRHDT and CDR2 is FYEKMQ (reference sequence). The CDR3 has 15 residues. The V gene end was trimmed by 5 bases and the J gene end by 6 bases; junction bases not matched to a gene: 6. The CDR3 bases are TGTGCCAGCAGCCCTCGACTAGCGGGAGGGCCCGAGCAGTACTTC. It specifies CASSPRLAGGPEQYF.

J is TRBJ1-1 and V is TRBV19; 7 bases are a match to TRBD1. V shed 7 bases, J shed 7 bases, and the junction held 12 bases outside the gene matches. The germline gives CDR1 LNHDA, CDR2 SQIVND (reference sequence). This CDR3 contains 14 residues. The CDR3 region has the DNA TGTGCCAGTATCCAAGGGGGCCTAGAGGGTGAAGCTTTCTTT. Protein: CASIQGGLEGEAFF.

The J gene is TRBJ2-1, the V gene TRBV10-2; D unclear. V lost 2 bases and J lost 9, with 14 bases in between. Germline CDR1 WSHSY, CDR2 SAAADI. The CDR3 loop spans 14 amino acids. CDR3 bases: TGCGCCAGCAGTGAGGCAACGTTAACGGGTGAGCAGTTCTTC. Protein: CASSEATLTGEQFF.